This T cell receptor (beta chain) was recovered during a study of OX40 agonist ivuxolimab in advanced cancers. Study overall: Partial responses were recorded for three patients, including one with hepatocellular carcinoma and two with cutaneous melanoma.

This CDR3 region has 15 residues. Between the trimmed V and J ends, which lost 0 bases and 6 bases, there was a span of 12 bases. In germline, CDR1 is MNHNY, CDR2 SVGAGI (reference sequence). Measured with immunoSEQ multiplex PCR; TCRdb has only the in-frame clones, and not every one. The sample carries tens of thousands of clones, roughly 80% recorded once. The chain employs TRBV6-6 and TRBJ1-5; maybe TRBD1 (6 bases). The sequencing here drew on CD4+ or CD8+ T cells sorted from blood, taken in a trial of the OX40 agonist ivuxolimab. The TCR sequence derives from an adult with an advanced solid tumor such as melanoma, head and neck, liver or kidney cancer. The DNA for the CDR3 is TGTGCCAGCAGTTACTCTGCGGGGGCAGGTCAGCCCCAGCATTTT. Protein sequence: CASSYSAGAGQPQHF.